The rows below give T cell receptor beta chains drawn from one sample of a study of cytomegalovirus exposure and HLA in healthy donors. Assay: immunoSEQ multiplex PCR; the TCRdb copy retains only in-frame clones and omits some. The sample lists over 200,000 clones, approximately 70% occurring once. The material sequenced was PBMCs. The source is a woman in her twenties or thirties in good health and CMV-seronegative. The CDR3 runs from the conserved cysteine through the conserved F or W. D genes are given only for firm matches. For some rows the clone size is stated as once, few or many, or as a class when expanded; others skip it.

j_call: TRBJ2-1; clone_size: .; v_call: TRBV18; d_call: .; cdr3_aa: CASLPTAGADVNEQFF; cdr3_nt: TGTGCCAGCTTGCCTACTGCGGGGGCGGACGTCAATGAGCAGTTCTTC
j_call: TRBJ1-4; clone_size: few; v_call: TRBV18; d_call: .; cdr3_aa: CASSPQHATNEKLFF; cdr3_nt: TGTGCCAGCTCACCACAACATGCAACTAATGAAAAACTGTTTTTT
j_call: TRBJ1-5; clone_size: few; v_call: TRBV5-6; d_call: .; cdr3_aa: CASSSGGNQPQHF; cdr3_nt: TGTGCCAGCAGCTCCGGGGGGAATCAGCCCCAGCATTTT
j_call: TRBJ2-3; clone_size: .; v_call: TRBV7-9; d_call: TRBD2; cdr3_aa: CASSLSTSGGADTQYF; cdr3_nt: TGTGCCAGCAGCTTAAGCACTAGCGGGGGCGCAGATACGCAGTATTTT
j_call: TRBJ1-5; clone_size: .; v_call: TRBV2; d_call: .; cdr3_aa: CASWAGGDNQPQHF; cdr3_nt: TGTGCCAGCTGGGCCGGTGGTGACAATCAGCCCCAGCATTTT
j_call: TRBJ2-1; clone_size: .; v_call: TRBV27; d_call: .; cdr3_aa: CASSFGGNEQFF; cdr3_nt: TGTGCCAGCAGTTTTGGGGGGAATGAGCAGTTCTTC
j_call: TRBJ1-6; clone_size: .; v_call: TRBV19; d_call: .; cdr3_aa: CASSGQRLGNSPLHF; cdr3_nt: TGTGCCAGTAGTGGGCAGAGACTAGGGAATTCACCCCTCCACTTT
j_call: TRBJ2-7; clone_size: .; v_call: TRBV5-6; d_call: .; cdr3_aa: CASSLGDSSYEQYF; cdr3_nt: TGTGCCAGCAGCTTGGGCGACAGCTCCTACGAGCAGTACTTC
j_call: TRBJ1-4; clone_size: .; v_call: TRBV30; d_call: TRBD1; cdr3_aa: CAWSPGLTGEKLFF; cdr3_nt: TGTGCCTGGAGTCCCGGCCTGACAGGGGAAAAACTGTTTTTT
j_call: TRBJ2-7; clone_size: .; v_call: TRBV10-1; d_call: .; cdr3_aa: CASSRDTTGEQYF; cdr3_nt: TGCGCCAGCAGTCGGGACACGACCGGCGAGCAGTACTTC
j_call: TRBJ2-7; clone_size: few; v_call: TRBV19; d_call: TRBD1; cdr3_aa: CASTRDRDRHEQYF; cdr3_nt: TGTGCCAGTACCCGGGACAGGGATCGCCACGAGCAGTACTTC
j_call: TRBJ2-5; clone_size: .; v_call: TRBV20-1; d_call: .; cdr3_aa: CSARGQETQYF; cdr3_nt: TGCAGTGCTAGAGGTCAGGAGACCCAGTACTTC
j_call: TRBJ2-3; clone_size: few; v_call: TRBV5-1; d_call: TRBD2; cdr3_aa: CASSRGLAGTDTQYF; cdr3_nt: TGCGCCAGCAGCCGCGGACTAGCGGGCACAGATACGCAGTATTTT
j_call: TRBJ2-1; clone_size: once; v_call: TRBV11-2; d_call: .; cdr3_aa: CASSPSGNEQFF; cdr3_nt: TGTGCCAGCAGCCCTTCGGGCAATGAGCAGTTCTTC
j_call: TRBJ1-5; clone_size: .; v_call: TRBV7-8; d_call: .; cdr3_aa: CASSSRGRGNQPQHF; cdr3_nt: TGTGCCAGCAGCTCCCGCGGCAGGGGAAATCAGCCCCAGCATTTT
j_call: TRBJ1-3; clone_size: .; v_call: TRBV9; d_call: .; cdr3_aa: CASSVAQSNTIYF; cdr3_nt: TGTGCCAGCAGCGTAGCACAGTCTAACACCATATATTTT
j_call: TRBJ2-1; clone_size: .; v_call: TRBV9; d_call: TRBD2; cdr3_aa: CASSPWGGEYNEQFF; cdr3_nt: TGTGCCAGCAGCCCCTGGGGGGGGGAGTACAATGAGCAGTTCTTC
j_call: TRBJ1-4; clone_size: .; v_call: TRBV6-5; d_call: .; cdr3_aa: CAISEAGSEKLFF; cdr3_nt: TGTGCCATCAGTGAGGCCGGTTCCGAAAAACTGTTTTTT
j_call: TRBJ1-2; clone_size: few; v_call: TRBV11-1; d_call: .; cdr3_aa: CASSNMYYGYTF; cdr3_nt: TGTGCCAGCAGCAATATGTACTATGGCTACACCTTC
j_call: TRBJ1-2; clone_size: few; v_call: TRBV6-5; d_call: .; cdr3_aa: CASIMDSFGGYTF; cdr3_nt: TGTGCCAGCATTATGGACAGCTTTGGGGGCTACACCTTC